Each of the 20 T cell receptor beta chains below was sequenced from the same sample in a study of identical twins. In TCRdb, the 5' RACE reads were re-called with MiXCR into one record per CDR3 protein. The sample shows approximately 680,000 distinct CDR3 sequences, about 7.1% of them seen only once. The same data also went into a second study, on yellow fever vaccine responses in identical twins.

The sequenced sample consisted of PBMCs. The receptor set was obtained from a woman in her late teens or twenties in good health.

In this sample, this clonotype turned up a few times. The chain employs TRBV27 and TRBJ1-2; D perhaps matches TRBD1 (6 bases). The V gene lost 5 bases and the J gene lost 4 bases, with 11 bases spanning the gap. Germline V gene data show CDR1 as MNHEY and CDR2 as SMNVEV (reference sequence). This CDR3 region has 13 residues. The CDR3 spells CASSKTGSYGYTF. The CDR3 DNA is TGTGCCAGCAGTAAGACAGGATCCTATGGCTACACCTTC.

Turning to this clonotype: One end of the junction is discordant with germline, which a read error may explain. The chain uses TRBV20-1 and TRBJ2-2; 11 bases fit TRBD2. Germline assignment: CDR1 DFQATT and CDR2 SNEGSKA (reference sequence). The CDR3 has 17 amino acids. This CDR3 reads CCARGLAGQENTGELFF. CDR3 nucleotides: TGCTGTGCTAGAGGACTAGCGGGCCAAGAGAACACCGGGGAGCTGTTTTTT.

This clonotype appeared a few times. The V call is TRBV28, the J call TRBJ2-4, with D maybe TRBD1 (6 bases). V was trimmed by 3 bases and J by 6 bases, leaving 15 bases between them. CDR1 MDHEN and CDR2 SYDVKM come from the germline V gene. CDR3 size: 15 residues. The CDR3 loop is CASSFLDTRGNIQYF. CDR3 DNA: TGTGCCAGCAGTTTTCTGGACACCAGGGGAAACATTCAGTACTTC. The variable domain in full, completed from reference TRBV28 and TRBJ2-4, reads DVKVTQSSRYLVKRTGEKVFLECVQDMDHENMFWYRQDPGLGLRLIYFSYDVKMKEKGDIPEGYSVSREKKERFSLILESASTNQTSMYLCASSFLDTRGNIQYFGAGTRLSVL.

The table lists this clonotype with many counts. The rearrangement joins TRBV6-2 or TRBV6-3 to TRBJ1-1; D is unclear. This CDR3 is built from 13 residues. Trimming cost V 4 bases and J 5 bases, with 11 bases left between them. Germline V lookup: CDR1 MNHEY, CDR2 SVGEGT. CDR3 sequence reads: CASSSLTSTEAFF. CDR3 DNA sequence: TGTGCCAGCAGTTCCCTCACGAGTACTGAAGCTTTCTTT.

The table lists this clonotype with many counts. V gene TRBV12-3 or TRBV12-4 combines with J gene TRBJ2-1; D remains ambiguous. Trimming cost V 3 bases and J 6 bases, with 6 bases left between them. There are 12 residues in the CDR3. The CDR3 bases are TGTGCCAGCAGTTTTGTAGGCAATGAGCAGTTCTTC. This encodes CASSFVGNEQFF.

This clonotype was seen repeatedly, ten times or more. The genes are TRBV5-1 and TRBJ1-1; D remains ambiguous. The length of the CDR3 is 14 residues. Trimming removed 1 base at V and 2 bases at J, with 9 bases between. Germline V lookup: CDR1 SGHRS, CDR2 YFSETQ. The CDR3 DNA sequence: TGCGCCAGCAGCTTGACGGACGCAAACACTGAAGCTTTCTTT. Protein product: CASSLTDANTEAFF.

This clonotype was recorded a few times. The chain joins TRBV10-3 to TRBJ2-6; D remains ambiguous. V gave up 0 bases and J gave up 0 bases, with 12 bases separating them. The CDR3 runs 18 residues. In germline, CDR1 is ENHRY, CDR2 SYGVKD. CDR3 sequence: CAISESLRSSSGANVLTF. The CDR3 DNA is TGTGCCATCAGTGAGTCGTTGCGGTCATCCTCTGGGGCCAACGTCCTGACTTTC.

This clonotype was found many times. The rearrangement joins TRBV12-3 or TRBV12-4 to TRBJ2-5, with TRBD1 identical over 8 bases. This CDR3 region has 15 residues. V dropped 4 bases and J dropped 5; count of bases not matched to a gene: 9. CDR3 amino acids: CASSSSQGAGETQYF. CDR3 DNA: TGTGCCAGCAGTTCCAGTCAGGGGGCTGGGGAGACCCAGTACTTC.

The J gene is TRBJ2-1, the V gene TRBV20-1, with 11 bases aligning to TRBD2. CDR1 and CDR2 (germline): DFQATT, SNEGSKA (reference sequence). V was clipped by 1 base and J by 9 bases; unmatched bases: 11. This CDR3 is 16 amino acids long. The CDR3: CSARGELAGVRGEQFF. CDR3 in DNA: TGCAGTGCTAGAGGAGAACTAGCGGGAGTTCGGGGTGAGCAGTTCTTC.

J is TRBJ2-4 and V is TRBV7-2; 13 bases agree with TRBD2. After removal of 4 bases from V and 5 bases from J, the junction contained 8 bases not matched to a gene. The CDR3 extends over 17 amino acids. Germline V gene data show CDR1 as SGHTA and CDR2 as FQGNSA. The CDR3 here is CASSSGLAGVFENIQYF. Written as DNA, the CDR3 is TGTGCCAGCAGCTCCGGACTAGCGGGAGTTTTTGAAAACATTCAGTACTTC.

This clonotype was recorded many times. The chain combines TRBV20-1 with TRBJ2-5, with TRBD2 matching over 12 bases. The CDR3 is 15 residues long. The germline V gene has CDR1 DFQATT and CDR2 SNEGSKA (reference sequence). V dropped 4 bases and J dropped 1; count of bases not matched to a gene: 4. For the CDR3, the DNA is TGCAGTGCTAAACTAGCGGGGGGCCTCCAAGAGACCCAGTACTTC. It is translated as CSAKLAGGLQETQYF.

The rearrangement uses TRBV14 and TRBJ2-1; 12 bases are a match to TRBD2. In germline, CDR1 is SGHDN, CDR2 FVKESK. V was clipped by 4 bases and J by 7 bases; unmatched bases: 14. The CDR3 is 18 amino acids. CDR3 sequence (DNA): TGTGCCAGCAGCCGACTAGCGGGAGACTCAGGGGCTTGGAATGAGCAGTTCTTC. It codes for CASSRLAGDSGAWNEQFF.

The chain has TRBV25-1 and TRBJ2-3; unclear D gene. CDR3 length equals 13 residues. Per the germline V gene, CDR1 is MGHDK and CDR2 is SYGVNS. V was pared by 4 bases and J by 3 bases, with 8 bases between. The CDR3 coding sequence is TGTGCCAGCAGTGTGACGGAAACAGATACGCAGTATTTT. It yields the protein CASSVTETDTQYF.

This chain uses TRBV3-1 with TRBJ2-3, with 9 positions matching TRBD2. Germline V gene sequence: CDR1 LGHDT, CDR2 YNNKEL (reference sequence). This CDR3 is 14 amino acids long. V lost 5 bases to trimming and J lost 1 base; unmatched junction nucleotides: 1. The CDR3 loop is CASSGGRGTDTQYF. Here the CDR3 DNA reads TGTGCCAGCAGCGGCGGGAGGGGCACAGATACGCAGTATTTT.

The V and J genes are TRBV9 and TRBJ2-5; the D gene is possibly TRBD2 (7 bases). The CDR3 runs to 18 residues. V lost 4 bases and J 3 bases, leaving 25 bases between the germline ends. Germline V gives CDR1 SGDLS, CDR2 YYNGEE. The CDR3 sequence: CASSPDRGTGGVEETQYF. In DNA, the CDR3 is TGTGCCAGCAGCCCAGATCGGGGGACGGGGGGCGTTGAAGAGACCCAGTACTTC. The full variable domain, rest sourced from reference TRBV9 and TRBJ2-5, is DSGVTQTPKHLITATGQRVTLRCSPRSGDLSVYWYQQSLDQGLQFLIQYYNGEERAKGNILERFSAQQFPDLHSELNLSSLELGDSALYFCASSPDRGTGGVEETQYFGPGTRLLVL.

This chain connects TRBV11-2 to TRBJ2-1; D is unclear. CDR1 is SGHAT, CDR2 FQNNGV, per germline. The V end lost 5 bases, the J end lost 9 bases, and 11 bases lay between the germline ends. The CDR3 runs to 12 residues. The CDR3 DNA reads TGTGCCAGCAGCCCTTTTCGAAGTGAGCAGTTCTTC. Translation gives CASSPFRSEQFF.

The V and J genes are TRBV2 and TRBJ2-1; D might be TRBD2 (7 bases). The ends were cut back, 4 bases at V and 7 bases at J, with 26 bases in the middle. The germline gives CDR1 SNHLY, CDR2 FYNNEI. The CDR3 totals 18 residues. This CDR3 is CASSVAPLLGGGLNEQFF. CDR3 nucleotides: TGTGCCAGCAGTGTGGCCCCTCTTCTAGGGGGGGGGTTGAATGAGCAGTTCTTC.

The gene calls are TRBV29-1 and TRBJ2-5, with TRBD2 identical over 9 bases. The length of the CDR3 is 13 residues. The V segment lost 7 bases and the J segment 10 bases; nucleotides outside the gene matches: 13. Germline V lookup: CDR1 SQVTM, CDR2 ANQGSEA. CDR3 loop: CSAAGLAMGGQYF. CDR3 DNA: TGCAGCGCCGCGGGACTAGCTATGGGCGGCCAGTACTTC. The whole variable domain, filled in from reference TRBV29-1 and TRBJ2-5, reads SAVISQKPSRDICQRGTSLTIQCQVDSQVTMMFWYRQQPGQSLTLIATANQGSEATYESGFVIDKFPISRPNLTFSTLTVSNMSPEDSSIYLCSAAGLAMGGQYFGPGTRLLVL.

This chain uses TRBV5-1 with TRBJ2-7; TRBD2 agrees at 9 bases. Trimming cost V 1 base and J 2 bases; bases outside gene matches: 7. This CDR3 comprises 16 residues. CDR1 is SGHRS and CDR2 is YFSETQ in the germline V gene. CDR3 in amino acids: CASSLPSGRPTYEQYF. CDR3 sequence (DNA): TGCGCCAGCAGCTTGCCCAGCGGGAGGCCCACCTACGAGCAGTACTTC.

CDR3: CASSPWTGGYEQYV. In DNA, the CDR3 is TGTGCCAGCAGCCCGTGGACAGGGGGCTACGAGCAGTACGTC. J is TRBJ2-7 and V is TRBV5-6, with 10 bases aligning to TRBD1. V shed 4 bases, J shed 3 bases, and the junction held 4 bases outside the gene matches. Germline V gene data show CDR1 as SGHDT and CDR2 as YYEEEE. This CDR3 is built from 14 residues.